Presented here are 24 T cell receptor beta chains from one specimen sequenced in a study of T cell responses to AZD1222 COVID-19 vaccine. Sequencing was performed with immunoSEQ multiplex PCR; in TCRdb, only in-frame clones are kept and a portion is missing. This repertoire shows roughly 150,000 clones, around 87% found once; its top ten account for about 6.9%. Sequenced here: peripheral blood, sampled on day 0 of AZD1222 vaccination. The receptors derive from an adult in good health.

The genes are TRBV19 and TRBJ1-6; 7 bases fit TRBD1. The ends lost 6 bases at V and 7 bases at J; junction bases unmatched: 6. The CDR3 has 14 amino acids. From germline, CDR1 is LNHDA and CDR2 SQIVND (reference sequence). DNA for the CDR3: TGTGCCAGTAGGGCTGGACAGGCAAATTCACCCCTCCACTTT. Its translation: CASRAGQANSPLHF.

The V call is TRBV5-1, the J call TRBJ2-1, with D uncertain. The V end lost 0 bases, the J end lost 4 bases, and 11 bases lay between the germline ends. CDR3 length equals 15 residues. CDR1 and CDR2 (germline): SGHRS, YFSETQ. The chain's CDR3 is CASSLGRVDYNEQFF. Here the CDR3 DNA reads TGCGCCAGCAGCTTGGGTAGGGTTGATTACAATGAGCAGTTCTTC. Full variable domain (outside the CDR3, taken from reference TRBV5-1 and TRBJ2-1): KAGVTQTPRYLIKTRGQQVTLSCSPISGHRSVSWYQQTPGQGLQFLFEYFSETQRNKGNFPGRFSGRQFSNSRSEMNVSTLELGDSALYLCASSLGRVDYNEQFFGPGTRLTVL.

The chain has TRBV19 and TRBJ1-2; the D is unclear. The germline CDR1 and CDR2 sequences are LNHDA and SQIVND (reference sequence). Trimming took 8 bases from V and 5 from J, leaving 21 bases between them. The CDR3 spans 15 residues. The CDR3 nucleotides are TGTGCCAGTTTCGAGCGGGGTTCAGGTGGATATGGCTACACCTTC. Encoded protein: CASFERGSGGYGYTF.

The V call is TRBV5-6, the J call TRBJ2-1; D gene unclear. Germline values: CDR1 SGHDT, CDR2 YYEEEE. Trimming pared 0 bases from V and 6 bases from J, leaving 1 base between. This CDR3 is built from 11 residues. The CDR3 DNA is TGTGCCAGCAGCTTGGCCAATGAGCAGTTCTTC. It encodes CASSLANEQFF. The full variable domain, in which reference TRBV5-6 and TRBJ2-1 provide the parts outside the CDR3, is DAGVTQSPTHLIKTRGQQVTLRCSPKSGHDTVSWYQQALGQGPQFIFQYYEEEERQRGNFPDRFSGHQFPNYSSELNVNALLLGDSALYLCASSLANEQFFGPGTRLTVL.

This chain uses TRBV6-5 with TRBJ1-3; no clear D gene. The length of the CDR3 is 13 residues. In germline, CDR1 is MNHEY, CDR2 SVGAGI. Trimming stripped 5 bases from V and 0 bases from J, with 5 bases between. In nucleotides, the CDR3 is TGTGCCAGCAGTCCCTACTCTGGAAACACCATATATTTT. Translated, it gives CASSPYSGNTIYF.

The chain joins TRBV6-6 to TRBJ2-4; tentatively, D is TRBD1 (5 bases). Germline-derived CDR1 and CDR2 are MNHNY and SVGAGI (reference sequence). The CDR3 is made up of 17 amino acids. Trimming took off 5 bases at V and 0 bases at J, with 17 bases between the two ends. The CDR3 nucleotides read TGTGCCAGCAGTCCCCAGATGGGGCCCCTAGCCAAAAACATTCAGTACTTC. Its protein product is CASSPQMGPLAKNIQYF.

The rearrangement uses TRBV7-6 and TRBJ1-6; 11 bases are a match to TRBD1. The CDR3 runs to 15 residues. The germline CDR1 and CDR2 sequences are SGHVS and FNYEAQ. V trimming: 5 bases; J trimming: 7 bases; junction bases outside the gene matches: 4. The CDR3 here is CASSLGQGGNSPLHF. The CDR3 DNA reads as TGTGCCAGCAGCCTGGGACAGGGGGGGAATTCACCCCTCCACTTT.

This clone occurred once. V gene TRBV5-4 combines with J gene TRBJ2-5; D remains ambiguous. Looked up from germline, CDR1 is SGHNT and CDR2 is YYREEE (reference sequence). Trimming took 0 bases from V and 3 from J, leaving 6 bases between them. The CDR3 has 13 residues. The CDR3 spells CASSLVQEETQYF. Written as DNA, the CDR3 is TGTGCCAGCAGCTTGGTGCAGGAAGAGACCCAGTACTTC.

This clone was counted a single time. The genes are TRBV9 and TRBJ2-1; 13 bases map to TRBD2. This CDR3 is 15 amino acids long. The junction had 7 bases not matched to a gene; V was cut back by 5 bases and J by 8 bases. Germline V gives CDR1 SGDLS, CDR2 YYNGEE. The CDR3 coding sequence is TGTGCCAGCAGTGGGACTAGCGGGATGTACGATGAGCAGTTCTTC. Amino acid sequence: CASSGTSGMYDEQFF.

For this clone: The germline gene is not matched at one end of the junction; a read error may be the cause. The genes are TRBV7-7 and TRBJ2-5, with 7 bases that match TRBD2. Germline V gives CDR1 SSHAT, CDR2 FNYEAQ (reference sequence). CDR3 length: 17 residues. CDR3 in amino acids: CASSKSPSSGVKETQYF. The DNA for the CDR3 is TGTGCTAGCAGCAAGAGCCCCTCCAGCGGGGTCAAAGAGACCCAGTACTTC.

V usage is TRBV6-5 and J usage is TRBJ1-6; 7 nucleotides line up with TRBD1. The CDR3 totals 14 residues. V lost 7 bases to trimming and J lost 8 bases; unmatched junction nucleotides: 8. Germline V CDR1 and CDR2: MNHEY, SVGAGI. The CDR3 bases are TGTGCCAGCAACCCGACAGGGACGGATTCACCCCTCCACTTT. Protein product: CASNPTGTDSPLHF.

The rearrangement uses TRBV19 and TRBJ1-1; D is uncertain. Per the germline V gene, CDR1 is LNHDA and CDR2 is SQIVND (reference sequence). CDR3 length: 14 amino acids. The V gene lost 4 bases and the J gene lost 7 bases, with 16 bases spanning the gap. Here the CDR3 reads CASSTRLGVGEAFF. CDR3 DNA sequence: TGTGCCAGTAGTACTAGACTCGGGGTGGGTGAAGCTTTCTTT.

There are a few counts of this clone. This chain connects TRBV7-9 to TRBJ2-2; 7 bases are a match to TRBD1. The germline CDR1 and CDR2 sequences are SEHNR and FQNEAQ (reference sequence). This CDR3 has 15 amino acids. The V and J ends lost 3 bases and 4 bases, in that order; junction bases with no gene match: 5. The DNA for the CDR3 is TGTGCCAGCAGCTTTTTAGACAGGGCCACCGGGGAGCTGTTTTTT. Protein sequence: CASSFLDRATGELFF.

The DNA for the CDR3 is TGTGCCAGCAGCTTAACGGGCGGAGGGGAGGAGTTCTTC. As protein: CASSLTGGGEEFF. The chain joins TRBV7-3 to TRBJ2-1; TRBD2 is a possible D gene (6 bases). Trimming shortened V by 0 bases and J by 14 bases, and 14 bases separated the two germline ends. The CDR3 is 13 residues long. Per the germline V gene, CDR1 is SGHTA and CDR2 is FQGTGA.

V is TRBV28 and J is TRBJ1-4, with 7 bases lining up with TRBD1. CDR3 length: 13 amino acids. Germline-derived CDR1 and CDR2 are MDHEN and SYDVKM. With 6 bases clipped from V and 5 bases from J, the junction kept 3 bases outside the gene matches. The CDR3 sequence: CASREQGNEKLFF. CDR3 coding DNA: TGTGCCAGCAGGGAACAGGGGAATGAAAAACTGTTTTTT.

Here the CDR3 DNA reads TGTGCCAGCACCGCGAGATGGGACAGGGGCCCCTACGAGCAGTACTTC. Translated: CASTARWDRGPYEQYF. The V gene is TRBV5-8, the J gene TRBJ2-7; 10 nucleotides match TRBD1. V lost 6 bases and J lost 2; bases outside the gene matches: 11. This CDR3 comprises 16 residues. CDR1 is SGHTS, CDR2 YDEGEE, per germline.

The CDR3 DNA sequence: TGTGCCAGCAGCCAAGATATGGCTAGCGGCCCCTACGAGCAGTACTTC. As protein: CASSQDMASGPYEQYF. This chain joins TRBV3-1 (or the pseudogene TRBV3-2) and TRBJ2-7, with 7 positions matching TRBD2. CDR1 is LGHDT and CDR2 is YNNKEL in the germline V gene (reference sequence). Unmatched junction bases numbered 7, after V lost 0 bases and J lost 2 bases. There are 16 residues in the CDR3.

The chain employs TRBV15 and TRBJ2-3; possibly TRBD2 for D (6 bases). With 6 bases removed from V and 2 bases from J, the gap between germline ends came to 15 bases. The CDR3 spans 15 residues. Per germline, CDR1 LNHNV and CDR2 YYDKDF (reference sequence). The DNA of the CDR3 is TGTGCCACCAGGTCTCGGGACTCAAACACAGATACGCAGTATTTT. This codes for CATRSRDSNTDTQYF.

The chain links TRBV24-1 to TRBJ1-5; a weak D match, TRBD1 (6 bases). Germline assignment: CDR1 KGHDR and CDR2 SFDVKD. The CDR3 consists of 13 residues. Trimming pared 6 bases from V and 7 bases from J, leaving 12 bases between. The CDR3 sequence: CATSTGPRQPQHF. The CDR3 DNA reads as TGTGCCACCAGTACAGGGCCTCGGCAGCCCCAGCATTTT.

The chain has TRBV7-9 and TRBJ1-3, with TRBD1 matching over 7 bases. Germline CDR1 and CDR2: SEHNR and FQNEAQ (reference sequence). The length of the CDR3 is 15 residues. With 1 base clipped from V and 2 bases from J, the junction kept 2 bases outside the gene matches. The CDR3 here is CASSLDGTAGNTIYF. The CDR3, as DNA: TGTGCCAGCAGCTTAGATGGGACAGCTGGAAACACCATATATTTT. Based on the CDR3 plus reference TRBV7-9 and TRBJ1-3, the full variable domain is DTGVSQNPRHKITKRGQNVTFRCDPISEHNRLYWYRQTLGQGPEFLTYFQNEAQLEKSRLLSDRFSAERPKGSFSTLEIQRTEQGDSAMYLCASSLDGTAGNTIYFGEGSWLTVV.

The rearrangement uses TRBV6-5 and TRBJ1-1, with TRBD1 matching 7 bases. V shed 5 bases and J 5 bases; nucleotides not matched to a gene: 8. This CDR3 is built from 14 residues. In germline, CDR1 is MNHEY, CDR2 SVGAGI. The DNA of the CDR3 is TGTGCCAGCAGTCCGCGACAGGGATGGACTGAAGCTTTCTTT. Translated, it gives CASSPRQGWTEAFF.

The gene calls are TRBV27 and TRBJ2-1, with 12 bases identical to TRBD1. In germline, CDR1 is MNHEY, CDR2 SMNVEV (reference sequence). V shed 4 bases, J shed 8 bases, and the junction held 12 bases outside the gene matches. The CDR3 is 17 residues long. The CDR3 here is CASSSGKPGQGAHEQFF. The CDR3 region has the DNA TGTGCCAGCAGTTCAGGGAAGCCGGGACAGGGGGCCCATGAGCAGTTCTTC.

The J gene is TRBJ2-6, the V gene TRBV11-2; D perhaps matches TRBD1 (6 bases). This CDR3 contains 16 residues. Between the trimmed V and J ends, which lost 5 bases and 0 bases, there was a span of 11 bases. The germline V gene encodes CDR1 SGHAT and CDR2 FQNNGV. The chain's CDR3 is CASSVDRPSGANVLTF. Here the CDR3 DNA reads TGTGCCAGCAGCGTGGACAGACCCTCTGGGGCCAACGTCCTGACTTTC.

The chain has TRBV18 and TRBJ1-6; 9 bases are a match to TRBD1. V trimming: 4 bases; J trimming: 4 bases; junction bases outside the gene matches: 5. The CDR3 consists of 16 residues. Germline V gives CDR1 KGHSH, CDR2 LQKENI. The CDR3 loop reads CASSQPTGGYNSPLHF. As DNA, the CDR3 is TGTGCCAGCTCACAACCGACAGGGGGTTATAATTCACCCCTCCACTTT.